This T cell receptor beta chain was recorded in a study of OX40 agonist ivuxolimab in advanced cancers. Across the whole study: At 0.01 to 10 mg/kg, ivuxolimab was administered intravenously to patients every 2 weeks.

Only in-frame clones appear in the TCRdb table, and some are missing; sequencing was by immunoSEQ multiplex PCR. Among about 62,000 clones listed, over 90% were seen once. The CDR3 is 17 residues long. Germline V gene sequence: CDR1 SGDLS, CDR2 YYNGEE. V gave up 6 bases and J gave up 2 bases; unmatched junction bases: 14. The J gene is TRBJ2-3, the V gene TRBV9, with 8 positions matching TRBD2. Source: CD4+ or CD8+ T cells sorted from blood, taken in a trial of the OX40 agonist ivuxolimab. The receptor comes from an adult with an advanced solid tumor such as melanoma, head and neck, liver or kidney cancer. The CDR3 DNA reads TGTGCCAGCACCCTAAGCGGGGGTAGCGGGTACACAGATACGCAGTATTTT. The encoded protein is CASTLSGGSGYTDTQYF.